Shown below are 28 T cell receptor beta chains from a single sample sequenced in a study of T cell changes during pregnancy in multiple sclerosis. TCRdb's table, derived via immunoSEQ multiplex PCR, lists solely in-frame clones and lacks some. The sample contains about 80,000 clones, about 90% of which appear only once. Specimen: peripheral blood, collected before pregnancy. These receptors came from a female donor with multiple sclerosis, enrolled in a pregnancy study.

V is TRBV30 and J is TRBJ1-2; perhaps TRBD1 as D (6 bases). This CDR3 is built from 12 residues. V lost 5 bases, J lost 4 bases, and 11 bases lay in between. Germline CDR1 is GTSNPN and CDR2 is SVGIG (reference sequence). The CDR3 DNA sequence: TGTGCCTGGGGCTCCAGGGGCTATGGCTACACCTTC. Amino acid sequence: CAWGSRGYGYTF. The whole variable domain, filled in from reference TRBV30 and TRBJ1-2, reads SQTIHQWPATLVQPVGSPLSLECTVEGTSNPNLYWYRQAAGRGLQLLFYSVGIGQISSEVPQNLSASRPQDRQFILSSKKLLLSDSGFYLCAWGSRGYGYTFGSGTRLTVV.

V is TRBV6-5 and J is TRBJ1-2; D unclear. Germline lookup yields CDR1 MNHEY and CDR2 SVGAGI. The CDR3 is 16 amino acids. Deletions cut 0 bases from V and 3 bases from J, with 14 bases between. This CDR3 reads CASSYSTRGSHYGYTF. The CDR3 DNA sequence: TGTGCCAGCAGTTACTCGACCCGGGGTTCCCACTATGGCTACACCTTC.

The V and J genes are TRBV27 and TRBJ2-7; D perhaps matches TRBD1 (5 bases). The CDR3 is 14 residues long. Trimming took off 3 bases at V and 0 bases at J, with 9 bases between the two ends. CDR1 and CDR2 (germline): MNHEY, SMNVEV (reference sequence). The CDR3 loop reads CASSFTGGSYEQYF. CDR3 nucleotide sequence: TGTGCCAGCAGTTTTACAGGCGGCTCCTACGAGCAGTACTTC.

CDR3 coding DNA: TGTGCCAGCAGCTTTTCCCCTCTATCCTCCTACAATGAGCAGTTCTTC. Encoded protein: CASSFSPLSSYNEQFF. The chain is built from TRBV7-6 and TRBJ2-1; D ambiguous. There are 16 residues in the CDR3. V gave up 3 bases and J gave up 0 bases, with 12 bases separating them. CDR1 is SGHVS and CDR2 is FNYEAQ in the germline V gene.

This chain links TRBV5-4 with TRBJ2-6, with D possibly matching TRBD2 (5 bases). Per the germline V gene, CDR1 is SGHNT and CDR2 is YYREEE (reference sequence). The CDR3 is 18 amino acids. The V end lost 0 bases, the J end lost 0 bases, and 13 bases lay between the germline ends. CDR3 loop: CASSLGGRASSGANVLTF. The CDR3 DNA is TGTGCCAGCAGCTTGGGAGGGCGGGCGAGCTCTGGGGCCAACGTCCTGACTTTC.

This clone was observed a single time. This sequence joins TRBV7-2 and TRBJ2-2; 9 bases map to TRBD2. CDR1 is SGHTA and CDR2 is FQGNSA in the germline V gene. Unmatched junction bases numbered 6, after V lost 1 base and J lost 6 bases. The CDR3 is 16 amino acids. For the CDR3, the DNA is TGTGCCAGCAGCTTAGTGGGCGGGGGGGCCCCCGGGGAGCTGTTTTTT. Its translation: CASSLVGGGAPGELFF.

The J gene is TRBJ1-6, the V gene TRBV29-1; 9 bases line up with TRBD1. The length of the CDR3 is 13 residues. Germline V gene data show CDR1 as SQVTM and CDR2 as ANQGSEA. V was pared by 6 bases and J by 5 bases, with 2 bases of the junction left unmatched. CDR3 residues: CSVGQGNNSPLHF. The CDR3 DNA sequence: TGCAGCGTCGGACAGGGGAATAATTCACCCCTCCACTTT.

As DNA, the CDR3 is TGTGCCTCAGGGACAGGGGCCCCTTCGCCCCAGCATTTT. Translation: CASGTGAPSPQHF. The chain carries TRBV6-5 and TRBJ1-5; 10 bases fit TRBD1. Germline-derived CDR1 and CDR2 are MNHEY and SVGAGI. This CDR3 is 13 amino acids long. The ends lost 11 bases at V and 9 bases at J; junction bases unmatched: 10.

The J gene is TRBJ2-1, the V gene TRBV29-1; TRBD1 matches at 8 bases. The CDR3 contains 12 residues. J was trimmed by 7 bases and V by 6 bases; bases with no gene match: 5. Germline values: CDR1 SQVTM, CDR2 ANQGSEA. CDR3 amino acids: CSVGTGRNEQFF. In nucleotides, the CDR3 is TGCAGCGTCGGGACAGGACGGAATGAGCAGTTCTTC.

The chain recombines TRBV19 with TRBJ2-1, with D possibly matching TRBD2 (6 bases). Per germline, CDR1 LNHDA and CDR2 SQIVND (reference sequence). The CDR3 contains 14 residues. V was pared by 4 bases and J by 2 bases, with 9 bases between. The CDR3 nucleotides are TGTGCCAGTAGTAATCCGGGGGCCTACAATGAGCAGTTCTTC. It codes for CASSNPGAYNEQFF.

This rearrangement joins TRBV29-1 to TRBJ1-4, with D uncertain. The V and J ends lost 4 bases and 4 bases respectively, with 4 bases between them. This CDR3 contains 11 residues. Germline-derived CDR1 and CDR2 are SQVTM and ANQGSEA. This CDR3 is CSVANNEKLFF. The CDR3, as DNA: TGCAGCGTTGCAAATAATGAAAAACTGTTTTTT.

The V and J genes are TRBV20-1 and TRBJ2-5; D ambiguous. The V gene's germline CDR1 is DFQATT and CDR2 SNEGSKA (reference sequence). The CDR3 covers 11 residues. Trimming cost V 3 bases and J 1 base, with 3 bases left between them. CDR3 bases: TGCAGTGCTAGGGCCCAAGAGACCCAGTACTTC. The encoded protein is CSARAQETQYF.

The genes are TRBV6-1 and TRBJ2-3, with TRBD1 matching over 7 bases. The CDR3 runs to 14 residues. V lost 8 bases, J lost 6 bases, and 11 bases stayed unmatched. From germline, CDR1 is MNHNS and CDR2 SASEGT. The DNA for the CDR3 is TGTGCCAGCGGAAGACAGGGTCAAAGGGATACGCAGTATTTT. Translating it yields CASGRQGQRDTQYF.

The genes are TRBV7-9 and TRBJ2-1; the D is unclear. The germline V gene encodes CDR1 SEHNR and CDR2 FQNEAQ (reference sequence). V shed 5 bases and J shed 4 bases, with 9 bases lying between them. This CDR3 has 13 residues. The CDR3 spells CASSQRSYNEQFF. CDR3 in DNA: TGTGCCAGCAGCCAAAGGAGTTACAATGAGCAGTTCTTC.

The chain couples TRBV9 to TRBJ1-2; TRBD1 is a possible D gene (5 bases). Trimming removed 4 bases at V and 4 bases at J, with 17 bases between. The CDR3 has 15 amino acids. CDR1 SGDLS and CDR2 YYNGEE come from the germline V gene. The CDR3 DNA sequence: TGTGCCAGCAGCCCGAATGGGGGGGAAGGCTATGGCTACACCTTC. It translates to CASSPNGGEGYGYTF.

The chain couples TRBV14 to TRBJ1-1; 10 nucleotides match TRBD1. V trimming: 4 bases; J trimming: 0 bases; junction bases outside the gene matches: 2. The CDR3 has 15 residues. The V gene's germline CDR1 is SGHDN and CDR2 FVKESK. CDR3 in DNA: TGTGCCAGCAGCCGGGACAGGGGTCTGAACACTGAAGCTTTCTTT. Its protein product is CASSRDRGLNTEAFF.

This clone was counted only a few times. The V and J genes are TRBV7-6 and TRBJ1-1, with D tentatively TRBD1 (5 bases). Deletions cut 5 bases from V and 4 bases from J, with 17 bases between. From germline, CDR1 is SGHVS and CDR2 FNYEAQ. This CDR3 comprises 15 residues. CDR3 nucleotide sequence: TGTGCCAGCAGCCCGGATCAGGGTTTGGGCACTGAAGCTTTCTTT. Protein product: CASSPDQGLGTEAFF.

The V and J genes are TRBV13 and TRBJ2-7; TRBD1 might be the D (6 bases). V was clipped by 8 bases and J by 4 bases, with 12 bases between them. The CDR3 contains 12 residues. In germline, CDR1 is PRHDT, CDR2 FYEKMQ (reference sequence). The CDR3 sequence is CASSDRQYEQYF. CDR3 coding DNA: TGTGCCAGCTCGGACAGACAGTACGAGCAGTACTTC.

The chain recombines TRBV19 with TRBJ2-7, with D possibly TRBD1 on 6 matching bases. Deletions cut 5 bases from V and 3 bases from J, with 8 bases between. The CDR3 sequence is 12 residues long. The germline gives CDR1 LNHDA, CDR2 SQIVND (reference sequence). CDR3 bases: TGTGCCAGTAGTGTGGACAGCTACGAGCAGTACTTC. Amino acids: CASSVDSYEQYF. The full variable domain, completed using reference TRBV19 and TRBJ2-7, is DGGITQSPKYLFRKEGQNVTLSCEQNLNHDAMYWYRQDPGQGLRLIYYSQIVNDFQKGDIAEGYSVSREKKESFPLTVTSAQKNPTAFYLCASSVDSYEQYFGPGTRLTVT.

This sequence joins TRBV27 and TRBJ1-2; TRBD1 aligns across 9 bases. Germline lookup yields CDR1 MNHEY and CDR2 SMNVEV (reference sequence). The CDR3 contains 14 residues. The V gene end was trimmed by 5 bases and the J gene end by 4 bases; junction bases not matched to a gene: 5. This CDR3 reads CASSPSTGGYGYTF. As DNA, the CDR3 is TGTGCCAGCAGTCCTTCGACAGGGGGCTATGGCTACACCTTC.

This chain links TRBV6-5 with TRBJ1-2; maybe TRBD1 (5 bases). Germline lookup yields CDR1 MNHEY and CDR2 SVGAGI. The CDR3 length is 15 residues. V was clipped by 6 bases and J by 0 bases, with 14 bases between them. CDR3 loop: CASRGADGPNYGYTF. The CDR3 coding sequence is TGTGCCAGCAGAGGGGCGGACGGCCCTAACTATGGCTACACCTTC.

V gene TRBV4-2 combines with J gene TRBJ2-1, with 10 bases that match TRBD2. Germline trimming cut 1 base from V and 4 bases from J; bases unmatched to any gene: 4. CDR1 and CDR2 from the germline V gene are LGHNA and YNFKEQ. The CDR3 extends over 16 amino acids. This CDR3 is CASSQVGLAEYNEQFF. For the CDR3, the DNA is TGTGCCAGCAGCCAAGTCGGACTAGCGGAATACAATGAGCAGTTCTTC.

The chain uses TRBV19 and TRBJ1-2; 7 bases agree with TRBD1. The junction had 6 bases not matched to a gene; V was cut back by 3 bases and J by 2 bases. The CDR3 consists of 15 residues. Germline values: CDR1 LNHDA, CDR2 SQIVND (reference sequence). CDR3 in DNA: TGTGCCAGTAGTATTCCCCCACAGGGGAACTATGGCTACACCTTC. Its protein is CASSIPPQGNYGYTF.

This chain links TRBV20-1 with TRBJ1-1, with D hard to call. The V gene's germline CDR1 is DFQATT and CDR2 SNEGSKA (reference sequence). Trimming took off 6 bases at V and 7 bases at J, with 3 bases between the two ends. This CDR3 comprises 8 residues. The CDR3 DNA sequence: TGCAGTGCCAGTGAAGCTTTCTTT. Translating gives CSASEAFF.

In its sample, this clone was seen a few times. V usage is TRBV19 and J usage is TRBJ1-2, with 9 positions matching TRBD1. With 7 bases clipped from V and 4 bases from J, the junction kept 7 bases outside the gene matches. The CDR3 spans 14 residues. Germline V CDR1 and CDR2: LNHDA, SQIVND (reference sequence). The CDR3 DNA reads as TGTGCCAGTATGGAGGGACAGGGAGGCTATGGCTACACCTTC. Protein: CASMEGQGGYGYTF.

V and J are TRBV6-1 and TRBJ1-4, with D perhaps matching TRBD1 (6 bases). The CDR3 sequence is 16 residues long. Looked up from germline, CDR1 is MNHNS and CDR2 is SASEGT. The germline V and J ends were trimmed by 4 bases and 2 bases, with 14 bases remaining between them. The CDR3: CASSARSDSTNEKLFF. CDR3 sequence (DNA): TGTGCCAGCAGTGCTCGATCGGACAGCACTAATGAAAAACTGTTTTTT.

This rearrangement joins TRBV10-3 to TRBJ1-1; 8 nucleotides align to TRBD1. Per germline, CDR1 ENHRY and CDR2 SYGVKD. CDR3 length: 11 residues. Unmatched junction bases numbered 5, after V lost 6 bases and J lost 11 bases. The CDR3 protein is CAIREDREAFF. CDR3 sequence (DNA): TGTGCCATCAGGGAGGACAGGGAGGCTTTCTTT.

This chain links TRBV19 with TRBJ2-7, with 7 nucleotides matching TRBD1. V was clipped by 5 bases and J by 6 bases; unmatched bases: 7. CDR3 length: 13 amino acids. Germline V gene sequence: CDR1 LNHDA, CDR2 SQIVND (reference sequence). Written as DNA, the CDR3 is TGTGCCAGTAGTGAACAGGGGTTCTCCGAGCAGTACTTC. Translation: CASSEQGFSEQYF.